The 15 T cell receptor beta chains in this list originate from one sample, sequenced in a study of blood T cell repertoires in COVID-19. Here immunoSEQ multiplex PCR was the method, and the copy in TCRdb shows in-frame clones only, minus some. This table has around 200,000 clones, 85% to 90% appearing once. Sequenced sample: peripheral blood. The receptor set was obtained from a woman older than 75 in a cohort sampled during active or convalescent COVID-19.

V and J are TRBV7-9 and TRBJ2-5; 7 nucleotides align to TRBD1. From germline, CDR1 is SEHNR and CDR2 FQNEAQ (reference sequence). The CDR3 contains 16 residues. The junction had 10 bases not matched to a gene; V was cut back by 6 bases and J by 0 bases. CDR3: CASRLTLGQYQETQYF. As DNA, the CDR3 is TGTGCCAGCAGACTCACCCTGGGACAGTACCAAGAGACCCAGTACTTC.

The chain combines TRBV5-5 with TRBJ1-6; D perhaps matches TRBD1 (6 bases). The CDR3 consists of 16 residues. Per the germline V gene, CDR1 is SGHKS and CDR2 is YYEKEE (reference sequence). V lost 4 bases and J 0 bases, leaving 11 bases between the germline ends. The CDR3, as DNA: TGTGCCAGCAGCGGGGACACGAGCTCCTATAATTCACCCCTCCACTTT. Translated: CASSGDTSSYNSPLHF. The whole variable domain, remainder taken from reference TRBV5-5 and TRBJ1-6, is DAGVTQSPTHLIKTRGQQVTLRCSPISGHKSVSWYQQVLGQGPQFIFQYYEKEERGRGNFPDRFSARQFPNYSSELNVNALLLGDSALYLCASSGDTSSYNSPLHFGNGTRLTVT.

This chain connects TRBV5-5 to TRBJ2-7, with a possible D match to TRBD2 (7 bases). This CDR3 region has 15 residues. The V gene lost 0 bases and the J gene lost 5 bases, with 15 bases spanning the gap. Germline CDR1 reads SGHKS; CDR2 reads YYEKEE (reference sequence). The CDR3 region has the DNA TGTGCCAGCAGCTTGGTACCTTCGGGGGGCAACGAGCAGTACGTC. It is translated as CASSLVPSGGNEQYV.

This chain joins TRBV5-4 and TRBJ1-4; 7 positions agree with TRBD1. This CDR3 is 15 amino acids long. Germline CDR1 SGHNT, CDR2 YYREEE (reference sequence). The ends lost 4 bases at V and 4 bases at J; junction bases unmatched: 7. CDR3 sequence reads: CASSHQRDSNEKLFF. For the CDR3, the DNA is TGTGCCAGCAGCCACCAGAGGGACAGTAATGAAAAACTGTTTTTT.

This chain uses TRBV11-2 with TRBJ2-3, with D possibly matching TRBD1 (5 bases). The ends were cut back, 2 bases at V and 3 bases at J, with 15 bases in the middle. CDR1 and CDR2 from the germline V gene are SGHAT and FQNNGV. The CDR3 is 16 residues long. The CDR3 DNA is TGTGCCAGCAGCTTATACTGGGGCTACCAAACAGATACGCAGTATTTT. This encodes CASSLYWGYQTDTQYF.

V and J are TRBV30 and TRBJ2-1; 9 nucleotides match TRBD2. Trimming took 4 bases from V and 8 from J; bases not matched to a gene: 12. This CDR3 region has 15 residues. Per germline, CDR1 GTSNPN and CDR2 SVGIG (reference sequence). The CDR3 bases are TGTGCCTGGATCGGGAAAGCGGGGGGCGAACATGAGCAGTTCTTC. It codes for CAWIGKAGGEHEQFF.

The rearrangement joins TRBV4-1 to TRBJ2-7; D may be TRBD2 (7 bases). The CDR3 is 16 amino acids. V was clipped by 0 bases and J by 4 bases, with 16 bases between them. Germline CDR1 and CDR2: MGHRA and YSYEKL. CDR3 residues: CASSQDRGEGGYEQYF. The DNA of the CDR3 is TGCGCCAGCAGCCAAGATAGGGGGGAGGGGGGTTACGAGCAGTACTTC.

The rearrangement uses TRBV19 and TRBJ1-4; D not certain. The V gene's germline CDR1 is LNHDA and CDR2 SQIVND (reference sequence). V was shortened by 7 bases and J by 4 bases, with 7 bases between the two germline ends. CDR3 size: 12 residues. Here the CDR3 reads CASMRINEKLFF. CDR3 coding DNA: TGTGCCAGTATGAGGATTAATGAAAAACTGTTTTTT.

The chain couples TRBV28 to TRBJ2-3, with 8 bases identical to TRBD2. Losses at the gene ends were 7 bases for V and 8 bases for J; bases not matched to a gene: 8. The CDR3 covers 13 residues. The germline V gene encodes CDR1 MDHEN and CDR2 SYDVKM. The CDR3 nucleotides are TGTGCCAGCATCCCAGCGGGGGCCGCTACGCAGTATTTT. It translates to CASIPAGAATQYF.

This sequence joins TRBV29-1 and TRBJ1-2; D perhaps matches TRBD1 (5 bases). Germline CDR1 and CDR2: SQVTM and ANQGSEA. The CDR3 has 11 residues. The V end lost 0 bases, the J end lost 7 bases, and 6 bases lay between the germline ends. CDR3: CSVEEGGGYTF. CDR3 DNA sequence: TGCAGCGTTGAAGAGGGGGGTGGCTACACCTTC.

The chain couples TRBV30 to TRBJ2-2; 7 bases map to TRBD1. Unmatched junction bases numbered 8, after V lost 0 bases and J lost 1 base. The length of the CDR3 is 17 residues. CDR1 is GTSNPN and CDR2 is SVGIG in the germline V gene (reference sequence). Written as DNA, the CDR3 is TGTGCCTGGAGTGTTAAGGGGCGGACAGGGAACACCGGGGAGCTGTTTTTT. This gives the protein CAWSVKGRTGNTGELFF.

Only a few counts were recorded for this clone. The rearrangement links TRBV5-8 to TRBJ1-5; 8 nucleotides agree with TRBD1. The V and J ends lost 3 bases and 0 bases, in that order; junction bases with no gene match: 2. The CDR3 is 15 amino acids. The germline V gene has CDR1 SGHTS and CDR2 YDEGEE. This CDR3 reads CASSSGQVSNQPQHF. The CDR3 nucleotides are TGTGCCAGCAGCTCGGGACAGGTTAGCAATCAGCCCCAGCATTTT.

The V and J genes are TRBV5-4 and TRBJ2-5; a possible D gene is TRBD2 (6 bases). The germline V gene has CDR1 SGHNT and CDR2 YYREEE (reference sequence). The length of the CDR3 is 12 residues. V was trimmed by 10 bases and J by 1 base, leaving 11 bases between them. The CDR3 nucleotides read TGTGCCTTCGGGGGTCTCCAAGAGACCCAGTACTTC. It translates to CAFGGLQETQYF.

This clone was detected only a few times. The V call is TRBV7-2, the J call TRBJ2-7; D might be TRBD1 (6 bases). CDR3 length equals 14 residues. Germline values: CDR1 SGHTA, CDR2 FQGNSA. V was shortened by 2 bases and J by 3 bases, with 11 bases between the two germline ends. Here the CDR3 DNA reads TGTGCCAGCAGCTTATCAGGGGTTGGCTACGAGCAGTACTTC. It codes for CASSLSGVGYEQYF.

This clone has only one observation. The gene calls are TRBV3-1 (or the pseudogene TRBV3-2) and TRBJ2-1, with 12 bases aligning to TRBD2. Germline trimming cut 4 bases from V and 9 bases from J; bases unmatched to any gene: 13. Germline V gives CDR1 LGHDT, CDR2 YNNKEL (reference sequence). The CDR3 has 17 residues. The DNA for the CDR3 is TGTGCCAGCAGCCGCCAATATCGGACTAGCGGGATAGTTGAGCAGTTCTTC. Its protein product is CASSRQYRTSGIVEQFF.